Listed below are T cell receptor beta chains from one sample, sequenced in a study of cytomegalovirus exposure and HLA in healthy donors. Sequencing used immunoSEQ multiplex PCR; TCRdb keeps in-frame clones, though not all of them. Among 100,000 to 120,000 clones listed, roughly 15% were seen once. The material sequenced was PBMCs. All receptors derive from a female donor in good health and CMV-seronegative. CDR3s leave out the opening cysteine and the closing phenylalanine or tryptophan.

v_gene	j_gene	CDR3aa
TRBV4-3	TRBJ2-7	ASSQVFRGGPYEQY
TRBV7-9	TRBJ2-1	ASSKGLAGSSYNEQF
TRBV7-3	TRBJ2-1	ASSWSGLNNEQF
TRBV29-1	TRBJ2-2	SVGVERNTGELF
TRBV6-5	TRBJ1-2	ASSYSEGTGYGYT
TRBV27	TRBJ2-7	ASSLTGGSWYEQY
TRBV25-1	TRBJ2-7	ASSETYDQY
TRBV2	TRBJ2-5	ASSERGGKETQY
TRBV10-2	TRBJ2-3	ASSESSRTDTQY
TRBV30	TRBJ2-3	AWSTASGRPVDTQY
TRBV19	TRBJ2-2	ASSPTGSDTGELF
TRBV14	TRBJ2-2	ASSRGQGAGELF
TRBV9	TRBJ2-2	ASSVVDSRTNTGELF
TRBV5-4	TRBJ2-5	ASSFPSGGQETQY
TRBV19	TRBJ1-4	ASSIPDRGPLNEKLF
TRBV5-1	TRBJ2-3	ASSLRLAASTDTQY
TRBV6-4	TRBJ2-2	ASSRWGYTDRMNTGELF
TRBV7-9	TRBJ2-1	ASSLEGGKKF
TRBV4-3	TRBJ2-3	ASSHQASGRADTQY
TRBV5-1	TRBJ2-2	ASSLEGSGSGGGELF
TRBV6-6	TRBJ1-1	ATIWDSEAF
TRBV5-8	TRBJ2-1	ASSLLSGEQF
TRBV5-4	TRBJ2-1	ASSLGTSGGPDNEQF
TRBV7-2	TRBJ1-2	ASSFNRGNYGYT
TRBV18	TRBJ2-5	ASSLGLANTLETQY
TRBV9	TRBJ2-3	ASSVDRGPDTQY
TRBV5-1	TRBJ2-2	ASSLLDTGELF
TRBV30	TRBJ2-7	AWTSSYEQY
TRBV10-3	TRBJ2-3	AISRLAGASTDTQY
TRBV6-1	TRBJ2-2	ASSPRDRMTGELF
TRBV19	TRBJ2-1	ASSIVGGHNEQF
TRBV7-3	TRBJ2-1	ASSPTSGTYNEQF
TRBV28	TRBJ2-3	ASSLLSGRGGDTQY
TRBV10-2	TRBJ2-1	ASSAPIVTYNEQF
TRBV15	TRBJ2-3	ATSRTSRDTQY
TRBV5-1	TRBJ1-2	ASSHRTSFGYT
TRBV27	TRBJ2-7	ASSLVGRSTYEQY
TRBV28	TRBJ1-1	ASSSSGQIEAF
TRBV30	TRBJ1-4	AWSVGTGLEKLF
TRBV11-1	TRBJ1-1	ASSLVEGGNTEAF
TRBV2	TRBJ2-7	ASSFGLRGEQY
TRBV9	TRBJ2-2	ASSAQGTNTGELF
TRBV27	TRBJ1-4	ASRTGRTNEKLF
TRBV5-1	TRBJ1-6	ASSSGDASSYNSPLH
TRBV2	TRBJ2-3	ASFDLQTSRTDTQY
TRBV4-2	TRBJ2-6	ASSQEYSGANVLT
TRBV9	TRBJ2-2	ASSVGSGGALGELF
TRBV30	TRBJ2-5	AWRQRREVETQY
TRBV13	TRBJ2-4	ASSPGLAGQENIQY
TRBV5-4	TRBJ2-1	ASSPGGTNEQF
TRBV5-1	TRBJ1-1	ASSLDQAGTEAF